This TCR beta chain came from a study of cytomegalovirus exposure and HLA in healthy donors. Study-wide context: Earlier sequencing of approximately 180 million T cells yielded 100 million to 120 million unique TCR beta sequences. Most donors, around 81% of 350 to 450 genotyped, fell in the Caucasian-associated ancestry cluster.

The germline V and J ends were trimmed by 2 bases and 5 bases, with 9 bases remaining between them. Germline V gene data show CDR1 as GTSNPN and CDR2 as SVGIG (reference sequence). The CDR3 covers 12 residues. Findings and limits, study-wide: HLA allele associations emerged for roughly 16,000 TCR beta sequences in a later analysis, at 0.05 false discovery rate.

Points on this clone: Its antigen is not identified.

Primers for the PCR totalled 60 Vbeta and 13 Jbeta. TCRdb's copy holds only in-frame clones and misses some; the assay was immunoSEQ multiplex PCR. In the table there are tens of thousands of clones, around 78% of which are singletons. The clonotype was recovered from a male donor in good health and CMV-seropositive. This chain links TRBV30 with TRBJ1-1; D unresolved. Sample: PBMCs. The CDR3 bases are TGTGCCTGGAGTCATGGAGGAACTGAAGCTTTCTTT. Protein product: CAWSHGGTEAFF.